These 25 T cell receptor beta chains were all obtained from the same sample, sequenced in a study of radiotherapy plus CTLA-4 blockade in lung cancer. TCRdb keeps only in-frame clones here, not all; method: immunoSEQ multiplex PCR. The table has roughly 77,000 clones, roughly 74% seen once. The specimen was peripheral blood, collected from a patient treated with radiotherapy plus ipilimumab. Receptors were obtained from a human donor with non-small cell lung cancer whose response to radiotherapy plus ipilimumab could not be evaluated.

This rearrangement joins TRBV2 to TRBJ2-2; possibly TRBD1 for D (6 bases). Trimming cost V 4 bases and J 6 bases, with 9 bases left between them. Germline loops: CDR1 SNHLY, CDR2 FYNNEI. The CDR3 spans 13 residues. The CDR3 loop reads CASSGGRPGELFF. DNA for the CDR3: TGTGCCAGCAGTGGGGGGCGTCCCGGGGAGCTGTTTTTT.

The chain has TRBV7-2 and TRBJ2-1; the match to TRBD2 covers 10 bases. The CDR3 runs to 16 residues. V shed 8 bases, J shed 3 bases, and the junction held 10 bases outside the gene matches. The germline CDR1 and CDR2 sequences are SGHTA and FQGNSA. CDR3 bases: TGTGCCAGCGGCAGTCCTAGCGGGGGTGTCTACAATGAGCAGTTCTTC. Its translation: CASGSPSGGVYNEQFF.

CDR3 sequence: CASSQDRLAGGLDTQYF. The CDR3, as DNA: TGCGCCAGCAGCCAAGATAGACTAGCGGGGGGATTAGATACGCAGTATTTT. The V and J genes are TRBV4-3 and TRBJ2-3, with 13 bases that match TRBD2. This CDR3 contains 17 residues. After removal of 0 bases from V and 5 bases from J, the junction contained 5 bases not matched to a gene. Germline-derived CDR1 and CDR2 are LGHNA and YSLEER.

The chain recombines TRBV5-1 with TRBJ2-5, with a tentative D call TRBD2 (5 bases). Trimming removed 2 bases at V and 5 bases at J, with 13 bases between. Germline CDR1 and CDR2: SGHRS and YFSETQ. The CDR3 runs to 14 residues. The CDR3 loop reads CASSFHSVEETQYF. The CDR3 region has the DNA TGCGCCAGCAGCTTCCATAGCGTTGAGGAGACCCAGTACTTC.

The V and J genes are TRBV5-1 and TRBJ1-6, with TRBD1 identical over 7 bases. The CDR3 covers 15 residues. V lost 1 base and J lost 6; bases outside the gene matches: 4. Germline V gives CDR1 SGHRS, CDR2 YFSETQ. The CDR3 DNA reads TGCGCCAGCAGCTTGTACCCAGGGGGTAATTCACCCCTCCACTTT. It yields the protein CASSLYPGGNSPLHF.

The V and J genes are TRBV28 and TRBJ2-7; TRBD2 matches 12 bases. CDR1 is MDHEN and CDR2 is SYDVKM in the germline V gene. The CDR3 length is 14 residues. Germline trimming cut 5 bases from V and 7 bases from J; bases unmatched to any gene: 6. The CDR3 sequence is CASSPRTSGKEQYF. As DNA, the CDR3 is TGTGCCAGCAGTCCTCGGACTAGCGGGAAAGAGCAGTACTTC.

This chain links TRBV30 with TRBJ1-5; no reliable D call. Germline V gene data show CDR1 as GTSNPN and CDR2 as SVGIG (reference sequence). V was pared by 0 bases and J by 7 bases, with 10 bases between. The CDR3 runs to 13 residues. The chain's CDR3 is CAWSVRGIQPQHF. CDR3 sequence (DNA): TGTGCCTGGAGTGTACGGGGAATACAGCCCCAGCATTTT.

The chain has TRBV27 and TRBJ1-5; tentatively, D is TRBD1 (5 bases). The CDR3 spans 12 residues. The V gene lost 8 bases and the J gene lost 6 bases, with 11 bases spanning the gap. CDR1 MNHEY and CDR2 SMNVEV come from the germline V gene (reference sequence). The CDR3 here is CASGAPPQPQHF. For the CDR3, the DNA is TGTGCCAGCGGGGCTCCCCCTCAGCCCCAGCATTTT.

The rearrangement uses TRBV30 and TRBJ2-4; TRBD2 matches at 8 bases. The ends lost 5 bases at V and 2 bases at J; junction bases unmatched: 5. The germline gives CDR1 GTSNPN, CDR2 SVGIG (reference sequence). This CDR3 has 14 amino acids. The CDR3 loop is CAWDIAGPKNIQYF. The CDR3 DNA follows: TGTGCCTGGGATATAGCGGGGCCCAAAAACATTCAGTACTTC. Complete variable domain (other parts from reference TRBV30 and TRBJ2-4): SQTIHQWPATLVQPVGSPLSLECTVEGTSNPNLYWYRQAAGRGLQLLFYSVGIGQISSEVPQNLSASRPQDRQFILSSKKLLLSDSGFYLCAWDIAGPKNIQYFGAGTRLSVL.

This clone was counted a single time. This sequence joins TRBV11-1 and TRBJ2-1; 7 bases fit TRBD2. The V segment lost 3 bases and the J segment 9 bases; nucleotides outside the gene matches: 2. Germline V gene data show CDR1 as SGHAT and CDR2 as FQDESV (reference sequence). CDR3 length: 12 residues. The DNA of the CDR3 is TGTGCCAGCAGCTTGGGGGGGATTGAGCAGTTCTTC. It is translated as CASSLGGIEQFF. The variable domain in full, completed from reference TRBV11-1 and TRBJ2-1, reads EAEVAQSPRYKITEKSQAVAFWCDPISGHATLYWYRQILGQGPELLVQFQDESVVDDSQLPKDRFSAERLKGVDSTLKIQPAELGDSAMYLCASSLGGIEQFFGPGTRLTVL.

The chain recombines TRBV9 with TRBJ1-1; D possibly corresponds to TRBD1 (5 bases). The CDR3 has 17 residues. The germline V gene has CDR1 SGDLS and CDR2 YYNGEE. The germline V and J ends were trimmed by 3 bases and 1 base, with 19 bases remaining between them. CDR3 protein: CASSAPDRVIRNTEAFF. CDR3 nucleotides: TGTGCCAGCAGCGCCCCCGACAGAGTAATTCGGAACACTGAAGCTTTCTTT.

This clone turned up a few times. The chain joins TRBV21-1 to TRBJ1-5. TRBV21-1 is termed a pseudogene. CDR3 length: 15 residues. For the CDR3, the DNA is TGTGCCAGCAGCAAAGGAGAATATAGCAATCAGCCCCAGCATTTT. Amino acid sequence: CASSKGEYSNQPQHF.

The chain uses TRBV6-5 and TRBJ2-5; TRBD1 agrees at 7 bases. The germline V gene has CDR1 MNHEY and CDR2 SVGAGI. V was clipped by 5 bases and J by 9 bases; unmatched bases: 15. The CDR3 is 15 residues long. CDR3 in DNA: TGTGCCAGCAGTCAGGGGACCGTTCTTCAGGGGGCCCAGTACTTC. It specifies CASSQGTVLQGAQYF.

CDR3 protein: CASSSNGHFYGYTF. In DNA, the CDR3 is TGTGCCAGCAGCTCAAACGGACACTTCTATGGCTACACCTTC. The rearrangement links TRBV7-2 to TRBJ1-2; the D gene is possibly TRBD1 (5 bases). V lost 4 bases and J 4 bases, leaving 13 bases between the germline ends. This CDR3 has 14 residues. Germline V gene data show CDR1 as SGHTA and CDR2 as FQGNSA.

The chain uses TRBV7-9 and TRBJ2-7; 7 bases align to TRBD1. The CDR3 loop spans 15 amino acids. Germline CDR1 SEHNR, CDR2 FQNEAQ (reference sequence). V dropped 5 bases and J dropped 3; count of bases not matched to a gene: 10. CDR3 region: CASSAAQGVGYEQYF. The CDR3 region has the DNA TGTGCCAGCAGCGCCGCCCAGGGGGTCGGCTACGAGCAGTACTTC. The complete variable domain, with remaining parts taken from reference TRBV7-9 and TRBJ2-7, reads DTGVSQNPRHKITKRGQNVTFRCDPISEHNRLYWYRQTLGQGPEFLTYFQNEAQLEKSRLLSDRFSAERPKGSFSTLEIQRTEQGDSAMYLCASSAAQGVGYEQYFGPGTRLTVT.

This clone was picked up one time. This CDR3 is CASSLGGGASTDTQYF. CDR3 nucleotide sequence: TGCGCCAGCAGCTTGGGAGGTGGGGCTAGCACAGATACGCAGTATTTT. V is TRBV5-1 and J is TRBJ2-3, with D possibly being TRBD1 (5 bases). Trimming shortened V by 0 bases and J by 0 bases, and 11 bases separated the two germline ends. In germline, CDR1 is SGHRS, CDR2 YFSETQ. The CDR3 is 16 residues long.

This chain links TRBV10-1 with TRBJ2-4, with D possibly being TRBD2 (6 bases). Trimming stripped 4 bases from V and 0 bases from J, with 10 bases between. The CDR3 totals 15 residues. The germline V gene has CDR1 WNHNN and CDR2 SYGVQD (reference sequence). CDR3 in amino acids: CASSAVGLAKNIQYF. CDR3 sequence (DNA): TGCGCCAGCAGTGCCGTGGGACTAGCCAAAAACATTCAGTACTTC.

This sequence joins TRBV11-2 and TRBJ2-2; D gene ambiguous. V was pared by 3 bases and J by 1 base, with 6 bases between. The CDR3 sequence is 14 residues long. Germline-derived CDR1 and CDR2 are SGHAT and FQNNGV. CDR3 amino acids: CASSFSVNTGELFF. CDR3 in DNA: TGTGCCAGCAGCTTTTCAGTGAACACCGGGGAGCTGTTTTTT.

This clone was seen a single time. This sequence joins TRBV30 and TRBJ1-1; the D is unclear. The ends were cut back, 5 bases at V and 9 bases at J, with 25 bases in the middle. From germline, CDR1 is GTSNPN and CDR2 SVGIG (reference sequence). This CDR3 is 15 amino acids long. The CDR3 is CAWGGHSTSMRKAFF. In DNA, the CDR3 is TGTGCCTGGGGCGGGCATTCGACCTCTATGAGGAAAGCTTTCTTT.

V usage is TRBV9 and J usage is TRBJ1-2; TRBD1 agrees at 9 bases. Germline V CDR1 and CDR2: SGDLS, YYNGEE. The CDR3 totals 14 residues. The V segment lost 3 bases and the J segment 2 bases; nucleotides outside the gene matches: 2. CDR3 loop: CASSAGQGNYGYTF. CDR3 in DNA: TGTGCCAGCAGCGCTGGACAGGGGAACTATGGCTACACCTTC. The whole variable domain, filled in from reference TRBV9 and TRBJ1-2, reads DSGVTQTPKHLITATGQRVTLRCSPRSGDLSVYWYQQSLDQGLQFLIQYYNGEERAKGNILERFSAQQFPDLHSELNLSSLELGDSALYFCASSAGQGNYGYTFGSGTRLTVV.

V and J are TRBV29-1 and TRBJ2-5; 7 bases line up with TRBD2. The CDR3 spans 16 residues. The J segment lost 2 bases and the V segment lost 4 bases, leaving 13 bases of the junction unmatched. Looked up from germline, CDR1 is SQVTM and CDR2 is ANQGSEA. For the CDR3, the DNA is TGCAGCGTTGGGGGGAGGGAGACTAGCAGACAAGAGACCCAGTACTTC. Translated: CSVGGRETSRQETQYF. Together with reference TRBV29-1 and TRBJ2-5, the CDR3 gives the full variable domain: SAVISQKPSRDICQRGTSLTIQCQVDSQVTMMFWYRQQPGQSLTLIATANQGSEATYESGFVIDKFPISRPNLTFSTLTVSNMSPEDSSIYLCSVGGRETSRQETQYFGPGTRLLVL.

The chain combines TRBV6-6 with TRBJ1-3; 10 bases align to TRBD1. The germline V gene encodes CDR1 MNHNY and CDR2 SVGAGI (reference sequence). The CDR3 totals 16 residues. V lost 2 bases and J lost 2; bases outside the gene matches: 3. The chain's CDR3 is CASSYVGTGAGNTIYF. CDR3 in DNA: TGTGCCAGCAGTTACGTGGGGACAGGGGCTGGAAACACCATATATTTT.

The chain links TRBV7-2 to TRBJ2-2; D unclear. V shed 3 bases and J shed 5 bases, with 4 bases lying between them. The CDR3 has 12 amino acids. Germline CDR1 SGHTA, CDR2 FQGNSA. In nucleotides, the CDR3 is TGTGCCAGCAGCTTTGCGACCGGGGAGCTGTTTTTT. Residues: CASSFATGELFF.

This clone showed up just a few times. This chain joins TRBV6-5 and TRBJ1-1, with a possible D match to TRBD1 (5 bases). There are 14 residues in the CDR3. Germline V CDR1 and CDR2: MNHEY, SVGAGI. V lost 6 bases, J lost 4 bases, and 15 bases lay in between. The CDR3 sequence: CASSPVQGFTEAFF. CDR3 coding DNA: TGTGCCAGCAGCCCCGTTCAGGGTTTCACTGAAGCTTTCTTT.

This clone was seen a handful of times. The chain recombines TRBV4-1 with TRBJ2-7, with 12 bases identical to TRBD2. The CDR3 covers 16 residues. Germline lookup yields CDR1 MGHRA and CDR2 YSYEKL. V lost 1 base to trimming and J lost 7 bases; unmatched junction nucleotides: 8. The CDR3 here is CASSQARLAGGGEQYF. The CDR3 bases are TGCGCCAGCAGCCAAGCCCGGCTAGCGGGAGGGGGTGAGCAGTACTTC.